One sample yielded the 15 T cell receptor beta chains listed below, sequenced in a study of metastatic and nonmetastatic thyroid tumors. Using MiXCR, TCRdb re-called clones from the PCR reads. The top ten clones hold 9.5% to 10% of a sample with around 45,000 clones, around 2.9% of them seen once. Thyroid surgery took place with no prior treatment in any patient. Source material: blood. The receptors come from a female donor with papillary thyroid cancer or a benign thyroid nodule (not recorded which). Some clones in this sample may be carry-over from other donors' samples.

This clone was detected many times. The chain links TRBV19 to TRBJ2-2; 14 bases agree with TRBD2. The germline CDR1 and CDR2 sequences are LNHDA and SQIVND (reference sequence). This CDR3 comprises 19 residues. The trim removed 5 bases at V and 0 bases at J, leaving 8 bases unmatched. CDR3 residues: CASSSGLAGDFANTGELFF. DNA of the CDR3: TGTGCCAGTAGTTCGGGACTAGCGGGAGATTTCGCGAACACCGGGGAGCTGTTTTTT.

At least ten counts were recorded for this clone. This chain connects TRBV6-2 or TRBV6-3 to TRBJ2-7; D may be TRBD2 (6 bases). The CDR3 extends over 15 amino acids. Germline V CDR1 and CDR2: MNHEY, SVGEGT. The ends were cut back, 5 bases at V and 4 bases at J, with 18 bases in the middle. The CDR3 DNA is TGTGCCAGCAGTGAACTCGGGACCGCGGGATACGAGCAGTACTTC. Translation: CASSELGTAGYEQYF.

Relative to its sample, this clone is medium-sized. The chain uses TRBV11-1 and TRBJ2-3; D possibly corresponds to TRBD2 (6 bases). Looked up from germline, CDR1 is SGHAT and CDR2 is FQDESV (reference sequence). The CDR3 has 15 residues. The V and J ends lost 2 bases and 0 bases respectively, with 9 bases between them. The CDR3 is CASSLLAVSTDTQYF. DNA of the CDR3: TGTGCCAGCAGCTTATTAGCGGTTAGCACAGATACGCAGTATTTT. The whole variable domain, filled in from reference TRBV11-1 and TRBJ2-3, reads EAEVAQSPRYKITEKSQAVAFWCDPISGHATLYWYRQILGQGPELLVQFQDESVVDDSQLPKDRFSAERLKGVDSTLKIQPAELGDSAMYLCASSLLAVSTDTQYFGPGTRLTVL.

This clone was seen at least ten times. V and J are TRBV6-2 or TRBV6-3 and TRBJ2-5; the D gene is possibly TRBD2 (6 bases). This CDR3 has 13 residues. V was trimmed by 6 bases and J by 5 bases, leaving 13 bases between them. CDR1 and CDR2 (germline): MNHEY, SVGEGT. The DNA of the CDR3 is TGTGCCAGCAGGGAGGGGCTTGGGGAGACCCAGTACTTC. Protein: CASREGLGETQYF.

This clone showed up many times. The V call is TRBV3-1, the J call TRBJ2-3; TRBD1 agrees at 10 bases. With V trimmed by 3 bases and J by 4 bases, 7 bases remained unmatched. Looked up from germline, CDR1 is LGHDT and CDR2 is YNNKEL (reference sequence). CDR3 size: 16 residues. CDR3 residues: CASSQTSGQGADTQYF. In DNA, the CDR3 is TGTGCCAGCAGCCAGACTTCCGGACAGGGGGCAGATACGCAGTATTTT.

This clone was seen at least ten times. The chain employs TRBV28 and TRBJ1-4; D is unresolved. Germline-derived CDR1 and CDR2 are MDHEN and SYDVKM. This CDR3 is 15 amino acids long. The V end was cut by 5 bases, the J end by 3 bases, with 13 bases between. The CDR3 spells CASSPRGVANEKLFF. CDR3 sequence (DNA): TGTGCCAGCAGTCCCCGCGGGGTGGCTAATGAAAAACTGTTTTTT.

CDR3 sequence: CASSLVSTSGRALSTDTQYF. For the CDR3, the DNA is TGCGCCAGCAGCTTGGTATCTACTAGCGGGAGGGCCCTCAGCACAGATACGCAGTATTTT. V usage is TRBV5-1 and J usage is TRBJ2-3; 13 nucleotides match TRBD2. V was pared by 0 bases and J by 0 bases, with 10 bases of the junction left unmatched. Germline values: CDR1 SGHRS, CDR2 YFSETQ. The CDR3 is 20 residues long.

This clone has more than one count but fewer than ten. The chain links TRBV6-2 or TRBV6-3 to TRBJ1-2, with D perhaps matching TRBD1 (5 bases). In germline, CDR1 is MNHEY, CDR2 SVGEGT. The V gene lost 6 bases and the J gene lost 1 base, with 12 bases spanning the gap. This CDR3 is 14 amino acids long. CDR3 protein: CASRGTADNYGYTF. Here the CDR3 DNA reads TGTGCCAGCAGGGGGACTGCGGATAACTATGGCTACACCTTC.

This clone appeared a few times. The chain employs TRBV2 and TRBJ2-1, with 11 bases lining up with TRBD2. The CDR3 is 17 residues long. Germline-derived CDR1 and CDR2 are SNHLY and FYNNEI. V lost 3 bases to trimming and J lost 9 bases; unmatched junction nucleotides: 13. The CDR3 DNA reads TGTGCCAGCAGTGACGGGCTAGCGGGAGGTTTTAATGCTGAGCAGTTCTTC. Translation gives CASSDGLAGGFNAEQFF.

This chain joins TRBV6-1 and TRBJ2-1, with D perhaps matching TRBD2 (5 bases). The germline gives CDR1 MNHNS, CDR2 SASEGT. V lost 8 bases, J lost 0 bases, and 11 bases lay in between. The CDR3 extends over 14 amino acids. The CDR3 loop is CASRGRSSYNEQFF. The CDR3 nucleotides are TGTGCCAGCCGCGGGCGAAGCTCCTACAATGAGCAGTTCTTC.

This clone was recorded at least ten times. V gene TRBV6-1 combines with J gene TRBJ2-2; a possible D gene is TRBD1 (7 bases). From germline, CDR1 is MNHNS and CDR2 SASEGT. V was clipped by 8 bases and J by 6 bases, with 19 bases between them. There are 15 residues in the CDR3. The CDR3 region is CASAHFTGEAGELFF. The CDR3 coding sequence is TGTGCCAGCGCCCACTTCACAGGGGAGGCCGGGGAGCTGTTTTTT.

The sample holds many counts of this clone. The V call is TRBV20-1, the J call TRBJ1-1, with D unclear. The CDR3 sequence is 11 residues long. Germline CDR1 and CDR2: DFQATT and SNEGSKA (reference sequence). Trimming shortened V by 5 bases and J by 5 bases, and 9 bases separated the two germline ends. The CDR3 bases are TGCAGTGCTCCTCTACGGACTGAAGCTTTCTTT. Translating gives CSAPLRTEAFF.

Ten or more counts support this clone. The CDR3 region is CASSLVVGDGEQYF. CDR3 sequence (DNA): TGTGCCAGCAGCTTAGTGGTGGGTGATGGGGAGCAGTACTTC. The chain carries TRBV7-6 and TRBJ2-7; no clear D. Germline CDR1 SGHVS, CDR2 FNYEAQ. V was cut by 1 base and J by 7 bases, with 14 bases left in between. The CDR3 consists of 14 residues.

This clone has a count of ten or more. V and J are TRBV6-1 and TRBJ1-1, with D maybe TRBD1 (5 bases). The germline gives CDR1 MNHNS, CDR2 SASEGT. V was cut by 2 bases and J by 2 bases, with 12 bases left in between. The CDR3 has 15 amino acids. The CDR3 loop reads CASSELRGANTEAFF. CDR3 bases: TGTGCCAGCAGTGAATTGCGGGGCGCAAACACTGAAGCTTTCTTT.

This rearrangement joins TRBV27 to TRBJ2-2; D gene unclear. The ends were cut back, 5 bases at V and 8 bases at J, with 15 bases in the middle. Germline V gene lookup returns CDR1 MNHEY and CDR2 SMNVEV (reference sequence). CDR3 length equals 14 residues. The CDR3 is CASSLIGSSGELFF. CDR3 coding DNA: TGTGCCAGCAGTCTAATAGGGTCCTCTGGGGAGCTGTTTTTT.